A single T cell receptor beta chain is shown here with its context. The antigen is undetermined. A second about 7 to 12 cycle PCR used barcoded and J-beta primers. Each cDNA molecule, via a template-switch adaptor with 12 random nucleotides, was tagged. TCRdb processed the 5' RACE reads anew with MiXCR; each CDR3 protein has one entry. The sample lists around 500,000 distinct CDR3 sequences; about 29% were seen once. This sample was taken from a study of blood T cells in healthy people across ages. Study-level results: Strong correlation linked observed beta diversity and percent naive T cells.

Germline V gives CDR1 SGHRS, CDR2 YFSETQ. The V and J ends lost 0 bases and 0 bases respectively, with 7 bases between them. CDR3 size: 16 residues. This sample was also put to use in a study of T cells of mothers and their children. That report notes: Amplification in the second PCR used the M1S primer, which added sample barcodes and 2-4 random nucleotides. In each mother, TCR beta CDR3 reads exceeded 10 million; in each child, they numbered approximately 3 million.

The V gene is TRBV5-1, the J gene TRBJ2-6; no clear D. This receptor was taken from a boy aged 2-15 years in good health. Sequencing used blood. This CDR3 is CASSLAVGSGANVLTF. CDR3 in DNA: TGCGCCAGCAGCTTGGCCGTAGGCTCTGGGGCCAACGTCCTGACTTTC. The complete variable domain, with remaining parts taken from reference TRBV5-1 and TRBJ2-6, reads KAGVTQTPRYLIKTRGQQVTLSCSPISGHRSVSWYQQTPGQGLQFLFEYFSETQRNKGNFPGRFSGRQFSNSRSEMNVSTLELGDSALYLCASSLAVGSGANVLTFGAGSRLTVL.